This paragraph covers one TCR beta chain sequence. Its antigen is still unknown. Germline CDR1 reads SGHTA; CDR2 reads FQGNSA. The V segment lost 1 base and the J segment 5 bases; nucleotides outside the gene matches: 4. This CDR3 is 14 amino acids long. The data were produced by immunoSEQ multiplex PCR, yet TCRdb's version contains in-frame clones alone and is incomplete. This table has about 470,000 clones, around 90% appearing once. This specimen belongs to a study of Ad26.COV2.S vaccination and SARS-CoV-2 variants. Treatment denoted: some 20 received Ad26.COV2.S at low or high dose, single or two shots; about 5 received placebo; per-sample allocation not given. Collection of the samples took place on day 63 after the first injection of vaccine or placebo. Its platform was an Ad26 vector, and its expressed antigen was Wuhan-strain SARS-CoV-2 spike. Points from the study as a whole: The authors reported substantial breadth in spike-specific CD8+ and CD4+ T cell responses after vaccination.

This TCR was recovered from a person between 18 and 65 years old who received the Ad26.COV2.S COVID-19 vaccine or a placebo. The sample here was peripheral blood, taken in a trial of Ad26.COV2.S vaccine versus placebo. The V gene is TRBV7-2, the J gene TRBJ2-5; TRBD1 agrees at 7 bases. The CDR3 DNA follows: TGTGCCAGCAGCTTAGTTGGCAGGGGGGAGACCCAGTACTTC. Amino acid sequence: CASSLVGRGETQYF. The full variable domain, in which reference TRBV7-2 and TRBJ2-5 provide the parts outside the CDR3, is GAGVSQSPSNKVTEKGKDVELRCDPISGHTALYWYRQSLGQGLEFLIYFQGNSAPDKSGLPSDRFSAERTGGSVSTLTIQRTQQEDSAVYLCASSLVGRGETQYFGPGTRLLVL.